Shown below are 3 T cell receptor beta chains from a single sample sequenced in a study of siplizumab effects on memory and regulatory T cells. Clones were read by immunoSEQ multiplex PCR, and TCRdb kept only the in-frame ones, dropping some. The sample contains tens of thousands of clones, just over 95% of which appear only once. Sequenced material: naive CD8+ T cells sorted from blood. The receptors derive from a human donor in good health.

The J gene is TRBJ2-7, the V gene TRBV13; 15 nucleotides line up with TRBD2. The trim removed 5 bases at V and 3 bases at J, leaving 11 bases unmatched. The germline gives CDR1 PRHDT, CDR2 FYEKMQ (reference sequence). The CDR3 runs to 18 residues. For the CDR3, the DNA is TGTGCCAGCAGCGCTGGACTAGCGGGGGGGCCTAGTGGCTACGAGCAGTACTTC. It specifies CASSAGLAGGPSGYEQYF.

This sequence joins TRBV10-1 and TRBJ1-5, with D maybe TRBD1 (6 bases). The V and J ends lost 8 bases and 0 bases respectively, with 17 bases between them. The CDR3 spans 16 residues. The germline CDR1 and CDR2 sequences are WNHNN and SYGVQD (reference sequence). CDR3 coding DNA: TGCGCCAGCTACTCCCCCGGACAGAATAGCAATCAGCCCCAGCATTTT. It codes for CASYSPGQNSNQPQHF.

The chain's CDR3 is CASSQETGGVTEAFF. The CDR3 coding sequence is TGCGCCAGCAGCCAAGAGACAGGGGGAGTCACTGAAGCTTTCTTT. The chain has TRBV4-1 and TRBJ1-1; TRBD1 matches 9 bases. The CDR3 has 15 amino acids. The V segment lost 0 bases and the J segment 4 bases; nucleotides outside the gene matches: 3. CDR1 is MGHRA and CDR2 is YSYEKL in the germline V gene.